These T cell receptor beta chains were read from a single sample in a study of regulatory T cells in long-lasting Graves disease. Using its own MiXCR run on the multiplex PCR reads, TCRdb lists one record per CDR3 protein. The table includes around 450,000 distinct CDR3 sequences, approximately 21% detected once. This material consisted of peripheral blood mononuclear cells (PBMCs), taken when the disease was refractory, from a patient treated with antithyroid drugs. The origin of the receptors is a female donor with Graves disease. CDR3s include the opening cysteine and the closing phenylalanine or tryptophan. A D gene is named only where the DNA matches it firmly. For some rows the clone size is stated as once, few or many, or as a class when expanded; others skip it.

d_gene,abundance,j_gene,v_gene,len,CDR3aa,CDR3nt
NA,few,TRBJ2-7,TRBV27,14,CASSSGVNSYEQYF,TGTGCCAGCAGCTCGGGAGTGAACTCCTACGAGCAGTACTTC
NA,few,TRBJ1-1,TRBV5-6,12,CATGWGGGEAFF,TGTGCCACCGGCTGGGGAGGGGGTGAAGCTTTCTTT
NA,NA,TRBJ2-1,TRBV28,13,CASSLFGGNEQFF,TGTGCCAGCAGTTTATTTGGTGGCAATGAGCAGTTCTTC
NA,many,TRBJ2-5,TRBV27,15,CASSNEPAGRETQYF,TGTGCCAGCAGTAACGAACCAGCCGGTAGAGAGACCCAGTACTTC
TRBD2,NA,TRBJ2-5,TRBV20-1,16,CSASPPSGGAEVTQYF,TGCAGTGCTAGCCCCCCTAGCGGGGGGGCTGAGGTGACCCAGTACTTC
NA,many,TRBJ1-5,TRBV28,15,CASRPGHRGYQPQHF,TGTGCCAGCAGACCCGGACACCGCGGGTATCAGCCCCAGCATTTT
NA,NA,TRBJ1-5,TRBV7-9,17,CASSLSGYGDSNQPQHF,TGTGCCAGCAGCTTAAGTGGTTACGGCGATAGCAATCAGCCCCAGCATTTT
NA,few,TRBJ2-5,TRBV19,16,CASSSPIVDFTETQYF,TGTGCCAGTAGTAGTCCCATAGTGGATTTTACAGAGACCCAGTACTTC
NA,few,TRBJ2-2,TRBV12-3/TRBV12-4,14,CASTPDLYTGELFF,TGTGCCAGCACCCCGGACCTCTACACCGGGGAGCTGTTTTTT
NA,few,TRBJ2-6,TRBV7-2,15,CASSVGVSGANVLTF,TGTGCCAGCAGCGTAGGGGTATCTGGGGCCAACGTCCTGACTTTC
NA,many,TRBJ1-1,TRBV10-3,13,CAISVREDTEAFF,TGTGCCATCAGTGTTCGGGAGGACACTGAAGCTTTCTTT
NA,many,TRBJ1-3,TRBV28,16,CASSLDGRRSGNTIYF,TGTGCCAGCAGTCTGGACGGACGGCGCTCTGGAAACACCATATATTTT
NA,many,TRBJ2-7,TRBV6-5,16,CASSYGTFFGGYEQYF,TGTGCCAGCAGTTACGGGACATTTTTTGGGGGCTACGAGCAGTACTTC
NA,NA,TRBJ2-1,TRBV2,16,CASSEATTGTINEQFF,TGTGCCAGCAGTGAAGCGACCACCGGGACCATCAATGAGCAGTTCTTC
NA,many,TRBJ1-1,TRBV11-1,13,CASSPPTGIEAFF,TGTGCCAGCAGCCCCCCGACAGGAATTGAAGCTTTCTTT
NA,many,TRBJ1-1,TRBV20-1,14,CSASLGALGTEAFF,TGCAGTGCTAGTCTGGGAGCCCTCGGCACTGAAGCTTTCTTT
NA,NA,TRBJ1-2,TRBV4-2,15,CASSQDLTGNYGYTF,TGTGCCAGCAGCCAAGATCTTACAGGGAACTATGGCTACACCTTC
NA,NA,TRBJ1-1,TRBV30,13,CAWSQGMNTEAFF,TGTGCCTGGAGCCAGGGGATGAACACTGAAGCTTTCTTT
NA,many,TRBJ1-4,TRBV20-1,18,CSARADRLRGATNEKLFF,TGCAGTGCTAGAGCTGACAGGCTGAGGGGGGCAACTAATGAAAAACTGTTTTTT
NA,NA,TRBJ1-1,TRBV7-2,15,CASSSAGVGNTEAFF,TGTGCCAGCAGCTCCGCTGGGGTTGGGAACACTGAAGCTTTCTTT
NA,many,TRBJ1-1,TRBV7-9,14,CASNLILIGTEAFF,TGTGCCAGCAACCTGATTTTGATTGGCACTGAAGCTTTCTTT
NA,NA,TRBJ1-4,TRBV6-8,12,CASSTTLAELFF,TGTGCCAGCAGCACGACCCTTGCGGAACTGTTTTTT
TRBD1,many,TRBJ2-5,TRBV28,13,CASRTTGLETQYF,TGTGCCAGCCGGACGACAGGGCTTGAGACCCAGTACTTC
TRBD1,many,TRBJ1-6,TRBV7-9,16,CASSLAAGTVNSPLHF,TGTGCCAGCAGCTTAGCGGCCGGGACAGTTAATTCACCCCTCCACTTT
NA,many,TRBJ1-4,TRBV29-1,10,CSVANPGLFF,TGCAGCGTTGCGAACCCGGGACTGTTTTTT
NA,many,TRBJ1-4,TRBV20-1,13,CSASEGIGEKLFF,TGCAGTGCTAGTGAGGGGATAGGTGAAAAACTGTTTTTT
NA,many,TRBJ2-7,TRBV28,12,CASSYFRGEQYF,TGTGCCAGCAGTTACTTTAGGGGCGAGCAGTACTTC
TRBD1,NA,TRBJ1-3,TRBV3-1,18,CASSQVLTGAFGGNTIYF,TGTGCCAGCAGCCAAGTCTTAACAGGGGCCTTTGGTGGAAACACCATATATTTT
NA,many,TRBJ1-5,TRBV20-1,13,CSARLGINQPQHF,TGCAGTGCTAGACTTGGGATCAATCAGCCCCAGCATTTT
NA,NA,TRBJ1-6,TRBV7-2,12,CASSLLISPLHF,TGTGCCAGCAGCTTACTGATTTCACCCCTCCACTTT
NA,few,TRBJ1-2,TRBV9,15,CASSVSTGTSYGYTF,TGTGCCAGCAGCGTGTCAACCGGGACAAGCTATGGCTACACCTTC
TRBD1,few,TRBJ1-5,TRBV16,16,CASSQTGTGGNQPQHF,TGTGCCAGCAGCCAAACCGGGACAGGGGGCAATCAGCCCCAGCATTTT
NA,few,TRBJ1-1,TRBV7-8,11,CASSSVGKAFF,TGTGCCAGCAGCTCAGTAGGGAAAGCTTTCTTT
TRBD2,NA,TRBJ2-1,TRBV12-3/TRBV12-4,15,CASSKLADSYNEQFF,TGTGCCAGCAGTAAACTAGCGGACTCCTACAATGAGCAGTTCTTC
TRBD2,many,TRBJ2-7,TRBV28,16,CASSLAGTSGSYEQYF,TGTGCCAGCAGCCTAGCCGGGACTAGCGGATCCTACGAGCAGTACTTC
NA,NA,TRBJ2-7,TRBV10-3,13,CATREAESYEQYF,TGTGCCACCAGGGAAGCGGAGTCCTACGAGCAGTACTTC
TRBD2,NA,TRBJ2-5,TRBV7-9,16,CASRPQLAGKQETQYF,TGTGCCAGCAGGCCTCAACTAGCGGGCAAACAAGAGACCCAGTACTTC
NA,NA,TRBJ2-7,TRBV27,13,CASSLDTTYEQYF,TGTGCCAGCAGCTTGGACACTACCTACGAGCAGTACTTC
NA,few,TRBJ1-5,TRBV20-1,14,CSAARGGRDQPQHF,TGCAGTGCCGCGAGGGGGGGCAGGGATCAGCCCCAGCATTTT